This T cell receptor beta chain comes out of a study of T cells after yellow fever vaccination. This clonotype was picked up a small number of times. CDR3 length equals 14 residues. V lost 4 bases to trimming and J lost 5 bases; unmatched junction nucleotides: 5. Germline V gene lookup returns CDR1 SGHRS and CDR2 YFSETQ. Production of TCR cDNA was by 5'RACE template switching, which also added a universal primer site and UMIs. TCRdb passed the 5' RACE reads through MiXCR, listing each CDR3 protein once. The data contain hundreds of thousands of distinct CDR3 sequences, around an eighth of them singletons.

The sequencing here drew on PBMCs, taken on the day of the yellow fever booster vaccination. This sequence was found in a man aged 25-45 years who received the YFV17D yellow fever vaccine. The V gene is TRBV5-1, the J gene TRBJ2-7, with TRBD1 matching 11 bases. For the CDR3, the DNA is TGCGCCAGCAGCCACAGGACAGGGGGCGACGAGCAGTACTTC. It codes for CASSHRTGGDEQYF.